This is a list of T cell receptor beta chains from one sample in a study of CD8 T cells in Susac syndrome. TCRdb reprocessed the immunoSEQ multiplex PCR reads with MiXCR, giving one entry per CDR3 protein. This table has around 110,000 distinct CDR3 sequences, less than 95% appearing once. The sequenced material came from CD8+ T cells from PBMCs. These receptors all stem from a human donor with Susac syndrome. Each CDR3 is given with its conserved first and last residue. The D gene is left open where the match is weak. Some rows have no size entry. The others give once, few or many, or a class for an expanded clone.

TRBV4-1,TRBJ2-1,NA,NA,TGCGCCAGCGCCAGGCAGCAAGAGCAGTTCTTC,CASARQQEQFF
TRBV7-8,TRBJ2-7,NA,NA,TGTGCCAGCAGCTTAGACGGACCCGAGCAGTACTTC,CASSLDGPEQYF
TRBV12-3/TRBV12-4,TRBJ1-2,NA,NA,TGTGCCAGCACCTCAGGCGGGATTTACTATGGCTACACCTTC,CASTSGGIYYGYTF
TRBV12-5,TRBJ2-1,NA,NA,TGTGCTAGTGGTTTGGCGGGGGGCCCCCTCGACGATGAGCAGTTCTTC,CASGLAGGPLDDEQFF
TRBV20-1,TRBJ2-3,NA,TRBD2,TGCAGTGCCAACCCGGGACTAGCGGGGGCCCCCGGGGCGCAGTATTTT,CSANPGLAGAPGAQYF
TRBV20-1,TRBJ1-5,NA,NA,TGCAGTGCTAGAGATTTACTGAGTCAGCCCCAGCATTTT,CSARDLLSQPQHF
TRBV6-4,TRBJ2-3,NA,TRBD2,TGTGCCAGCAGTGATAGCGGGGGGGCCACAGATACGCAGTATTTT,CASSDSGGATDTQYF
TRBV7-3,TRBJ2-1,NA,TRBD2,TGTGCCAGCAGCCCGCCGGGGGGAGTCTACAATGAGCAGTTCTTC,CASSPPGGVYNEQFF
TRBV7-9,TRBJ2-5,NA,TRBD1,TGTGCCAGCATGGGACAACGACAGGGGGATCAAGAGACCCAGTACTTC,CASMGQRQGDQETQYF
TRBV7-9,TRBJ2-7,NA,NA,TGTGCCAGCAGCGACAGGTACGAGCAGTACTTC,CASSDRYEQYF
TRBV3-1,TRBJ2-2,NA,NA,TGTGCCAGCAGCCAAGCTGGCGCGGGCACCGGGGAGCTGTTTTTT,CASSQAGAGTGELFF
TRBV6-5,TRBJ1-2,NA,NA,TGTGCCAGCAGTTTGGGGGAAGCTAACTATGGCTACACCTTC,CASSLGEANYGYTF
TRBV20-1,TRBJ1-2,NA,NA,TGCAGTGCTAGAGATCTGACTATAGGCGGCTACACCTTC,CSARDLTIGGYTF
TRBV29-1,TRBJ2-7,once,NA,TGCAGCGTTGCCGGCCGGGGGGCTACCTACGAGCAGTACTTC,CSVAGRGATYEQYF
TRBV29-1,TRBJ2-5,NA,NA,TGCAGCGTTGAAGATGAGGGGGAGGCAGCGGAGACCCAGTACTTC,CSVEDEGEAAETQYF
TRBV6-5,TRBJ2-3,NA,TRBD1,TGTGCCAGCAGAACTACCGGGACAGCGGCAGATACGCAGTATTTT,CASRTTGTAADTQYF
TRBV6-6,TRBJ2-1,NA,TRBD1,TGTGCCAGCAGTTTTGGACAGGGATACGGGAATGAGCAGTTCTTC,CASSFGQGYGNEQFF
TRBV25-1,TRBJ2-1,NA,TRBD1,TGTGCCAGCAGCAGGACAGGGGTTAGGAATGAGCAGTTCTTC,CASSRTGVRNEQFF
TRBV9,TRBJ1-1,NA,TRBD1,TGTGCCAGCAGCGTAGCTGGACAGGGGGGCACTGAAGCTTTCTTT,CASSVAGQGGTEAFF
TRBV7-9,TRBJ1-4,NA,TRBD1,TGTGCCAGCAGCCCGCGGGACAGGGAGTTTGAAAAACTGTTTTTT,CASSPRDREFEKLFF
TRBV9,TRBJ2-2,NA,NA,TGTGCCAGCAGCGGACTACTGGAAGTGCTGTTTTTT,CASSGLLEVLFF
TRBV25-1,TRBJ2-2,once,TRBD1,TGTGCCAGCAGTGAATTCGACAGGGTCGGCACCGGGGAGCTGTTTTTT,CASSEFDRVGTGELFF
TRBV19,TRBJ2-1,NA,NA,TGTGCCAGTAGTATAGCGGGGAGCTCCTACAATGAGCAGTTCTTC,CASSIAGSSYNEQFF